This TCR beta chain comes out of a study of shared clonotypes between healthy human individuals. Study summary: Researchers assigned three CD4 naive, three CD4 memory, two CD8 naive and one CD8 memory plate to each donor.

With 1 base removed from V and 0 bases from J, the gap between germline ends came to 7 bases. Germline V gene lookup returns CDR1 MNHEY and CDR2 SMNVEV (reference sequence). The CDR3 is 16 amino acids. Naive CD8 cells comprised CD45RO-negative, CCR7-positively selected cells, excluding terminally differentiated effector memory CD45RA+ cells. There were only Caucasian adults among the donors, and all lived in Nashville, Tennessee. TCRdb's copy holds only in-frame clones and misses some; the assay was immunoSEQ multiplex PCR. In the table there are around 2.1 million clones, about 93% of which are singletons.

The receptor's source is a man between 18 and 29 years old in good health. Some clones in this sample may be carry-over from other donors' samples. The chain is built from TRBV27 and TRBJ2-6; D is unclear. The sample taken for sequencing was naive CD8+ T cells from PBMCs. Here the CDR3 DNA reads TGTGCCAGCAGTTTATTGGATCTCTCTGGGGCCAACGTCCTGACTTTC. Its protein is CASSLLDLSGANVLTF.